This TCR beta chain originates from a study of blood T cell repertoires in COVID-19 (dated by TCRdb to between 2020 and 2021). Turning to the overall study: Samples covering the acute and convalescent phases of COVID-19 were provided by collaborators in the United States, Italy and Spain. The dataset comprised deeply sampled blood TCRbeta repertoires from subjects exposed to, actively infected with, or recovered from COVID-19. Nearly every sample came with metadata listing a de-identified subject ID, COVID-19 status, age in years and sex. The repertoires were released in a freely available public database intended as a resource for research on the immune response to SARS-CoV-2. The prospective study material was composed of cDNA or gDNA derived from T cells, B-cell-depleted T cells, or PBMCs. The samples were drawn from the first 160 participants of the ongoing ImmuneRACE study and from more than 1,000 subjects provided by 6 global collaborators. HLA class I and class II types, where available, came from metadata supplied by the sample provider rather than from assay-based typing. What the study reported, not specific to this receptor: How much clinical and demographic metadata was included differed by source and by participant, and the metadata was provided uncurated.

The CDR3, cysteine through phenylalanine, is 15 amino acids long. The only DNA kept is the CDR3, 45 bases in frame from the first base. The V end loses 6 bases and the J end loses 4 bases, and a stretch of 16 bases separates them. From the germline V gene, CDR1 is SGDLS and CDR2 is YYNGEE. Concerning this clone itself: This receptor's antigen is unknown. No base qualities exist here, and no much larger clone lies one base off it.

The immunoSEQ Assay, a bias-controlled multiplex PCR, was used to amplify TCRbeta CDR3 regions from genomic DNA. As for how the authors treated the data: Within the assay, amplification of reference gene primers was used to estimate how many nucleated cells each sample contained. To quantify the absolute abundance of each unique TCRbeta CDR3 rearrangement, sequence reads were collapsed and filtered. For each sample, productive Simpson clonality was calculated as the square root of Simpson's diversity index over productive rearrangements. TCRdb stores this immuneACCESS table with in-frame sequences only. Part of the clones is absent; in the studies checked, under half of the shortfall reflects unresolved V genes, and no reason is known for the rest. The DNA gave D and trimming, while V, J and clone size come from that table. In all, the sample holds about 160,000 clones, and 60% to 85% of those were seen once. The biggest ten clones account for approximately 3% of the sample.

Each collaborating institution followed its own protocols to collect whole blood in K2EDTA tubes. For TCRbeta analysis, collaborators shipped samples as frozen whole blood, isolated PBMCs, or DNA extracted from either of those sample types. The TCR sequence derives from a man in his 70s with acute or convalescent COVID-19. Sequencing input: peripheral blood. The chain joins TRBV9 to TRBJ2-2; TRBD2 could be the D gene, as 6 bases match. The CDR3 corresponds to CASKRQGGTTGELFF. The nucleotide sequence reads as follows: TGTGCCAGCAAACGGCAGGGCGGGACCACCGGGGAGCTGTTTTTT. Beyond the CDR3, the reference TRBV9 and TRBJ2-2 genes provide the residues; the full variable domain reads: DSGVTQTPKHLITATGQRVTLRCSPRSGDLSVYWYQQSLDQGLQFLIQYYNGEERAKGNILERFSAQQFPDLHSELNLSSLELGDSALYFCASKRQGGTTGELFFGEGSRLTVL.